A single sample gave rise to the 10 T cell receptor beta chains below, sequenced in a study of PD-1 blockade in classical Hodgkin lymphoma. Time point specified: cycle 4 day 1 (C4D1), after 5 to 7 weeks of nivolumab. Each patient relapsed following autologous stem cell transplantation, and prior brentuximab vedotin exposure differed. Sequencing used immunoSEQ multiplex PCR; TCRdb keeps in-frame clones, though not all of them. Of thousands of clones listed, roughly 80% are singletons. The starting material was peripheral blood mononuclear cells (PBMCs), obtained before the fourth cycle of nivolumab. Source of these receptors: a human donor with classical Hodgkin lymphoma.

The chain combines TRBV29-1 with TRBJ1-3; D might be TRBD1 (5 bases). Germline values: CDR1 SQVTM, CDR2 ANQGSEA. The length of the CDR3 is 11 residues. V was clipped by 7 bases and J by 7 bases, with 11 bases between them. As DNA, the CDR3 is TGCAGCGCGGGATGGGGGAACACCATATATTTT. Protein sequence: CSAGWGNTIYF. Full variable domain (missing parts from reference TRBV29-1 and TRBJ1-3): SAVISQKPSRDICQRGTSLTIQCQVDSQVTMMFWYRQQPGQSLTLIATANQGSEATYESGFVIDKFPISRPNLTFSTLTVSNMSPEDSSIYLCSAGWGNTIYFGEGSWLTVV.

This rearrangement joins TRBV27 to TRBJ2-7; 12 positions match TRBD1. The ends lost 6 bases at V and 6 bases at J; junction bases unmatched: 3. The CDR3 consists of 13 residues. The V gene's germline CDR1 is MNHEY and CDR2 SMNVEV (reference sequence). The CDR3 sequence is CASRGTGGSEQYF. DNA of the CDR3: TGTGCCAGCAGGGGGACAGGGGGCAGCGAGCAGTACTTC.

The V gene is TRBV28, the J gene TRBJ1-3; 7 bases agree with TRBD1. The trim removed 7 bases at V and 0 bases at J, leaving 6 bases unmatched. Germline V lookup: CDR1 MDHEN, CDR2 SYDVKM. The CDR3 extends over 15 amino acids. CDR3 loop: CASTQGGASGNTIYF. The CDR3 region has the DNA TGTGCCAGCACCCAGGGGGGGGCCTCTGGAAACACCATATATTTT.

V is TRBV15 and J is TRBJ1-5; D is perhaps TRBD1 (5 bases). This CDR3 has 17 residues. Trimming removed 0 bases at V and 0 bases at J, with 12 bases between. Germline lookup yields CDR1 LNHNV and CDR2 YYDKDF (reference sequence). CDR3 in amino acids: CATSREPGPYSNQPQHF. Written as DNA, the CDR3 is TGTGCCACCAGCAGAGAGCCAGGGCCGTATAGCAATCAGCCCCAGCATTTT.

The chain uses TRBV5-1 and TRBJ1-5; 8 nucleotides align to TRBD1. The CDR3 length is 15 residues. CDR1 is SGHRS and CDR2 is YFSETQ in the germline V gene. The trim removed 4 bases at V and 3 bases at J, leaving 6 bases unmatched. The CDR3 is CASSPWTGINQPQHF. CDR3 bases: TGCGCCAGCAGCCCCTGGACAGGGATCAATCAGCCCCAGCATTTT.

For the CDR3, the DNA is TGTGCCTGGAGTGTACAAGTTGGCGAGCAGTACTTC. Its protein product is CAWSVQVGEQYF. The genes are TRBV30 and TRBJ2-7; D is unresolved. Deletions cut 0 bases from V and 6 bases from J, with 9 bases between. Germline loops: CDR1 GTSNPN, CDR2 SVGIG (reference sequence). The CDR3 is 12 amino acids.

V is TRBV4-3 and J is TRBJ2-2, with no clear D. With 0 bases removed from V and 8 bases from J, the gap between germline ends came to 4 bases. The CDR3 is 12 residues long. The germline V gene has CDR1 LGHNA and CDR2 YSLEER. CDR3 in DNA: TGCGCCAGCAGCCAAGAATTGGGGGAGCTGTTTTTT. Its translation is CASSQELGELFF.

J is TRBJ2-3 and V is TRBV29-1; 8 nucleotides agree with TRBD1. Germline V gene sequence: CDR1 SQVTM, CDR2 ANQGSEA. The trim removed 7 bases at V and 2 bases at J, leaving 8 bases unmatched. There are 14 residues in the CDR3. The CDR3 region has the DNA TGCAGCGCAGAGACAGGGGAAAACACAGATACGCAGTATTTT. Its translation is CSAETGENTDTQYF.

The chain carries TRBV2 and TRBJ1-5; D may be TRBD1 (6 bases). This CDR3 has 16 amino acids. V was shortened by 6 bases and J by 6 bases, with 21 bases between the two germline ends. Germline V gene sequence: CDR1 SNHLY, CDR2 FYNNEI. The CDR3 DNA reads TGTGCCAGCAGCTTGATGGTTACAGGGTTCGGTCAGCCCCAGCATTTT. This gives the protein CASSLMVTGFGQPQHF.

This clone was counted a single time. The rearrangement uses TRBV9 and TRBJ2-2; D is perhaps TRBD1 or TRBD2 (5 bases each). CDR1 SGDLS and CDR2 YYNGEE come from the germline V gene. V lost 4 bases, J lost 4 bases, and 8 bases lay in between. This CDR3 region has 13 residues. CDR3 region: CASSPGPTGELFF. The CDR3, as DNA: TGTGCCAGCAGCCCGGGACCCACCGGGGAGCTGTTTTTT.